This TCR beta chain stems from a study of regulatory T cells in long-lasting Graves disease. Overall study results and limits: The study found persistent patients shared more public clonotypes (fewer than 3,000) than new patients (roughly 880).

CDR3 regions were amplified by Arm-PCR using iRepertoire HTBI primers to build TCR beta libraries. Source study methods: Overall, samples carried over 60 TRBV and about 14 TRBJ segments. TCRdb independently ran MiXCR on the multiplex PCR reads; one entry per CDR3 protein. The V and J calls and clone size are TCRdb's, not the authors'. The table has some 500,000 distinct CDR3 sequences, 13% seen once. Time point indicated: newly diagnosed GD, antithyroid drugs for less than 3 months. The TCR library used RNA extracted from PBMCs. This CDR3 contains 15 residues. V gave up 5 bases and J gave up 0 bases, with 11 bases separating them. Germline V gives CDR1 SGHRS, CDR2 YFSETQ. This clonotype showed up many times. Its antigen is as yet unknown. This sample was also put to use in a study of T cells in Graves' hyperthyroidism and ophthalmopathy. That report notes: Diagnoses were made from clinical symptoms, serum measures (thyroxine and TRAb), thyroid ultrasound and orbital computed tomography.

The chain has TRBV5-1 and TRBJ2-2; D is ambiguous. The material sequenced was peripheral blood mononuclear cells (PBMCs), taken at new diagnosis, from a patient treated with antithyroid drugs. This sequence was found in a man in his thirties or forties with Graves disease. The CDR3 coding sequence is TGCGCCAGCAGGCCCGTAATGTCGAACACCGGGGAGCTGTTTTTT. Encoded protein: CASRPVMSNTGELFF.